A single sample is the source of the 26 T cell receptor beta chains below, sequenced in a study of CXCR3-negative and CXCR3-positive naive CD8 T cells. Whole-study results and caveats: Compared with CXCR3-negative naive cells, CXCR3-positive naive cells showed more hydrophobic TRB CDR3s.

In preparing the TRB cDNA libraries, 5' RACE with UMI labels was used. After re-calling the 5' RACE reads, TCRdb lists one entry per CDR3 protein, DNA absent. Recorded for this sample: about 130,000 distinct CDR3 sequences. Their antigen targets remain unknown. Sequenced: naive CXCR3+ CD8+ T cells from blood. Sample subset: CD45RO-CCR7+CD27+CD95- naive CD8+ T cells expressing CXCR3 (TNR3+). The receptors originated from a human donor in good health. Some clones in this sample may be carry-over from other donors' samples.

The chain carries TRBV7-2 and TRBJ2-7; TCRdb's assignment of TRBD1 cannot be checked, as there is no DNA. CDR1 is SGHTA, CDR2 FQGNSA, per germline. The CDR3 loop spans 15 amino acids. The CDR3 spells CASAYYPGQLYEQYF.

CDR3 region: CASSYKPRRQGLEQYF. V and J are TRBV28 and TRBJ2-7; absent DNA, TCRdb's TRBD1 call cannot be checked. CDR1 is MDHEN and CDR2 is SYDVKM in the germline V gene. CDR3 size: 16 residues.

The genes are TRBV11-2 and TRBJ2-1. Germline V gives CDR1 SGHAT, CDR2 FQNNGV. The CDR3 contains 15 residues. The CDR3 sequence: CASSSEELSYNEQFF.

The genes are TRBV7-9 and TRBJ2-5; TCRdb's D call, TRBD1, is unchecked because there is no DNA. Germline V gene data show CDR1 as SEHNR and CDR2 as FQNEAQ (reference sequence). The CDR3 sequence is 18 residues long. The CDR3 region is CASSLGYGRGDDLETQYF.

The chain recombines TRBV29-1 with TRBJ2-7; TCRdb's D gene call, TRBD2, goes unchecked for lack of DNA. Per germline, CDR1 SQVTM and CDR2 ANQGSEA. The CDR3 runs to 13 residues. Here the CDR3 reads CSVRGRASYEQYF.

This chain uses TRBV6-2 or TRBV6-3 with TRBJ2-7; TCRdb's D call of TRBD2 is untestable without DNA. Per the germline V gene, CDR1 is MNHEY and CDR2 is SVGEGT. The CDR3 extends over 14 amino acids. CDR3 sequence reads: CASSYAGAVYEQYF.

The chain recombines TRBV7-9 with TRBJ2-7; TCRdb lists TRBD1, though no DNA is available to test this call. CDR1 is SEHNR and CDR2 is FQNEAQ in the germline V gene (reference sequence). This CDR3 is built from 14 residues. This chain's CDR3 is CASSLAGHPYEQYF.

This chain connects TRBV9 to TRBJ2-5; absent DNA, TCRdb's TRBD2 call cannot be checked. The CDR3 is 14 residues long. Per germline, CDR1 SGDLS and CDR2 YYNGEE. The CDR3 loop is CASSVAGAGETQYF.

V gene TRBV29-1 combines with J gene TRBJ2-3; the D call of TRBD1 rests on TCRdb alone, since no DNA is present to check it. CDR1 and CDR2 (germline): SQVTM, ANQGSEA. CDR3 length: 12 residues. The CDR3: CSVDPRTDTQYF.

The chain combines TRBV10-3 with TRBJ2-3; TCRdb indicates TRBD2, and absent DNA this call remains unverified. The CDR3 spans 17 residues. Germline assignment: CDR1 ENHRY and CDR2 SYGVKD. The CDR3 here is CAITSTSGGLDADTQYF.

The V call is TRBV20-1, the J call TRBJ1-1. The CDR3 has 14 residues. Germline loops: CDR1 DFQATT, CDR2 SNEGSKA (reference sequence). CDR3 sequence: CSASSYGGDTEAFF.

The CDR3 sequence is CSAPPSGEQFF. V is TRBV29-1 and J is TRBJ2-1; as DNA is missing, the TRBD2 call by TCRdb cannot be tested. This CDR3 contains 11 residues. Germline V lookup: CDR1 SQVTM, CDR2 ANQGSEA.

V is TRBV27 and J is TRBJ2-3; TCRdb gives TRBD1 as the D gene, but with no DNA this cannot be confirmed. The CDR3 length is 17 residues. The V gene's germline CDR1 is MNHEY and CDR2 SMNVEV (reference sequence). The CDR3 region is CASSLDGTGGTADTQYF.

This chain links TRBV7-8 with TRBJ2-2; without DNA, the TCRdb call of TRBD2 cannot be checked. The CDR3 is made up of 18 amino acids. Germline V gene data show CDR1 as SGHVS and CDR2 as FQNEAQ. CDR3 residues: CASSLGGGRKTNTGELFF.

The rearrangement joins TRBV10-3 to TRBJ2-2; TCRdb designates TRBD1, a call that cannot be tested without DNA. This CDR3 comprises 13 residues. Germline V gene sequence: CDR1 ENHRY, CDR2 SYGVKD. The CDR3 sequence: CATFDGGTGELFF.

V and J are TRBV28 and TRBJ2-7; TCRdb indicates TRBD2, and absent DNA this call remains unverified. Germline V CDR1 and CDR2: MDHEN, SYDVKM. The CDR3 sequence is 14 residues long. CDR3 loop: CASRVARGPLEQYF. The whole variable domain, remainder taken from reference TRBV28 and TRBJ2-7, is DVKVTQSSRYLVKRTGEKVFLECVQDMDHENMFWYRQDPGLGLRLIYFSYDVKMKEKGDIPEGYSVSREKKERFSLILESASTNQTSMYLCASRVARGPLEQYFGPGTRLTVT.

The chain links TRBV12-3 or TRBV12-4 to TRBJ2-2; the D call of TRBD2 rests on TCRdb alone, since no DNA is present to check it. The length of the CDR3 is 16 residues. The CDR3 sequence is CASSLASGSWTGELFF.

This chain connects TRBV6-6 to TRBJ2-3; with no DNA, the TCRdb D assignment of TRBD1 cannot be verified. The CDR3 runs 15 residues. Per germline, CDR1 MNHNY and CDR2 SVGAGI (reference sequence). CDR3: CASGDRQGQTDTQYF.

This chain joins TRBV3-1 and TRBJ2-1; absent DNA, TCRdb's TRBD2 call cannot be checked. Germline V gene lookup returns CDR1 LGHDT and CDR2 YNNKEL (reference sequence). This CDR3 contains 17 residues. CDR3 sequence reads: CASSQVWASGVNNEQFF.

V gene TRBV19 combines with J gene TRBJ2-1; lacking DNA, the TRBD2 call made by TCRdb goes unchecked. Germline V gives CDR1 LNHDA, CDR2 SQIVND (reference sequence). The CDR3 consists of 15 residues. The chain's CDR3 is CASSTFGRTRYEQFF.

The V call is TRBV27, the J call TRBJ1-1; the D call from TCRdb, TRBD1, cannot be confirmed without DNA. This CDR3 is built from 14 residues. In germline, CDR1 is MNHEY, CDR2 SMNVEV (reference sequence). The CDR3 reads CASSLIRGYTEAFF.

The V call is TRBV6-2 or TRBV6-3, the J call TRBJ2-1; TCRdb's D call of TRBD1 is untestable without DNA. The CDR3 is 14 residues long. Germline-derived CDR1 and CDR2 are MNHEY and SVGEGT. The CDR3 here is CASSYLSSYNEQFF.

The J gene is TRBJ1-2, the V gene TRBV5-1; the D gene TCRdb calls, TRBD1, cannot be checked with no DNA. The CDR3 covers 11 residues. Germline CDR1 is SGHRS and CDR2 is YFSETQ. The CDR3 protein is CASSSGTGYTF.

The genes are TRBV4-2 and TRBJ2-3; without DNA, the TCRdb call of TRBD1 cannot be checked. Germline CDR1 LGHNA, CDR2 YNFKEQ. This CDR3 is built from 16 residues. CDR3 amino acids: CASSQVPLTSTDTQYF.

This rearrangement joins TRBV28 to TRBJ1-1. Per germline, CDR1 MDHEN and CDR2 SYDVKM. The CDR3 loop spans 12 amino acids. CDR3 sequence: CASSPQNTEAFF.

This sequence joins TRBV28 and TRBJ2-1; TCRdb reports TRBD2, a call that lacks DNA to check it against. CDR1 and CDR2 from the germline V gene are MDHEN and SYDVKM. This CDR3 spans 14 amino acids. The CDR3 loop is CASMLAGGYNEQFF.